The 21 T cell receptor beta chains reported below all come from one sample, sequenced in a study of T-cell memory formation after mild COVID-19. TCRdb re-called the 5' RACE reads through MiXCR, storing one row per CDR3 protein. The sample yields about half a million distinct CDR3 sequences, 15% to 20% seen once. The source material was PBMCs or a T cell subset sorted from them (not recorded which). The origin of the receptors is an adult woman who had mild COVID-19 (a few samples of this study predate the infection). Cell type and time point are not known.

The V and J genes are TRBV6-5 and TRBJ2-2; 11 bases fit TRBD2. CDR1 MNHEY and CDR2 SVGAGI come from the germline V gene. With V trimmed by 2 bases and J by 1 base, 6 bases remained unmatched. The CDR3 runs 18 residues. CDR3 nucleotides: TGTGCCAGCAGTTACCACAGCGGACTAGCGGGGAACACCGGGGAGCTGTTTTTT. Its translation: CASSYHSGLAGNTGELFF.

The chain joins TRBV7-9 to TRBJ1-1; a possible D gene is TRBD1 (5 bases). The germline V and J ends were trimmed by 4 bases and 7 bases, with 19 bases remaining between them. The length of the CDR3 is 15 residues. The germline gives CDR1 SEHNR, CDR2 FQNEAQ (reference sequence). The CDR3 spells CASSSLPRGDGEAFF. The CDR3 DNA is TGTGCCAGCAGCTCTCTCCCCCGGGGGGACGGTGAAGCTTTCTTT.

The chain joins TRBV19 to TRBJ2-7; 8 bases fit TRBD1. CDR1 LNHDA and CDR2 SQIVND come from the germline V gene (reference sequence). J was trimmed by 1 base and V by 4 bases; bases with no gene match: 3. There are 14 residues in the CDR3. The CDR3 nucleotides read TGTGCCAGTAGTACCAGGACAGGGTCCTACGAGCAGTACTTC. This sequence encodes CASSTRTGSYEQYF.

This clonotype was seen a handful of times. The CDR3 nucleotides are TGTGCCAGCAGCCCCCCGGGACAGGGGCCAGAAAGCTCTGGGGCCAACGTCCTGACTTTC. The encoded protein is CASSPPGQGPESSGANVLTF. The gene calls are TRBV7-9 and TRBJ2-6; TRBD1 matches at 10 bases. The CDR3 length is 20 residues. V shed 5 bases and J 0 bases; nucleotides not matched to a gene: 13. Per the germline V gene, CDR1 is SEHNR and CDR2 is FQNEAQ (reference sequence).

This clonotype has only a few counts. The V and J genes are TRBV12-3 or TRBV12-4 and TRBJ2-2, with a possible D match to TRBD2 (6 bases). The CDR3 is made up of 13 amino acids. The germline V and J ends were trimmed by 4 bases and 7 bases, with 10 bases remaining between them. The CDR3 bases are TGTGCCAGCAGTTCTAGCGCGATCGGGGAGCTGTTTTTT. This gives the protein CASSSSAIGELFF.

This clonotype occurred a few times. The chain carries TRBV5-8 and TRBJ2-7; TRBD2 matches 10 bases. J was trimmed by 6 bases and V by 2 bases; bases with no gene match: 11. There are 16 residues in the CDR3. Germline V gene sequence: CDR1 SGHTS, CDR2 YDEGEE. The CDR3 protein is CASSFKLSSGSREQYF. CDR3 coding DNA: TGTGCCAGCAGCTTTAAGTTGTCTAGCGGGAGTCGCGAGCAGTACTTC.

The sample holds a few counts of this clonotype. V and J are TRBV6-2 or TRBV6-3 and TRBJ2-2; TRBD2 is a possible D gene (6 bases). Germline V gene lookup returns CDR1 MNHEY and CDR2 SVGEGT. Deletions cut 2 bases from V and 3 bases from J, with 10 bases between. This CDR3 spans 15 amino acids. The CDR3 loop is CASSYERVHTGELFF. CDR3 coding DNA: TGTGCCAGCAGTTACGAGCGGGTACACACCGGGGAGCTGTTTTTT.

The CDR3 DNA sequence: TGTGCCAGCAGCCCTCTCGGGACAGGGGGGACCGAGCAGTACTTC. Its translation: CASSPLGTGGTEQYF. The rearrangement uses TRBV16 and TRBJ2-7; 11 positions agree with TRBD1. Germline V gene lookup returns CDR1 KGHSY and CDR2 FQNENV. Trimming removed 4 bases from V and 6 bases from J; junction bases left unmatched: 8. The CDR3 consists of 15 residues.

The V gene is TRBV7-8, the J gene TRBJ2-5; D could derive from TRBD1 or TRBD2 (5 bases each). Trimming removed 5 bases at V and 4 bases at J, with 14 bases between. The CDR3 has 14 amino acids. CDR1 SGHVS and CDR2 FQNEAQ come from the germline V gene. The CDR3 DNA sequence: TGTGCCAGCAGCCCGGGGCACTCGGGAGAGACCCAGTACTTC. Translating gives CASSPGHSGETQYF.

This chain joins TRBV13 and TRBJ2-3, with 8 bases aligning to TRBD2. The germline V gene has CDR1 PRHDT and CDR2 FYEKMQ (reference sequence). This CDR3 region has 15 residues. The junction had 11 bases not matched to a gene; V was cut back by 8 bases and J by 4 bases. This CDR3 reads CASSRTSPFSDTQYF. The CDR3 bases are TGTGCCAGCTCGAGGACTAGCCCTTTTTCAGATACGCAGTATTTT. The full variable domain, in which reference TRBV13 and TRBJ2-3 provide the parts outside the CDR3, is AAGVIQSPRHLIKEKRETATLKCYPIPRHDTVYWYQQGPGQDPQFLISFYEKMQSDKGSIPDRFSAQQFSDYHSELNMSSLELGDSALYFCASSRTSPFSDTQYFGPGTRLTVL.

This clonotype was counted only a few times. The chain joins TRBV6-5 to TRBJ2-3, with TRBD2 identical over 12 bases. V trimming: 2 bases; J trimming: 8 bases; junction bases outside the gene matches: 11. This CDR3 is 17 amino acids long. Per germline, CDR1 MNHEY and CDR2 SVGAGI. As DNA, the CDR3 is TGTGCCAGCAGTTACGCGCTAGCGGGAGGGCCACATGCTACGCAGTATTTT. Translating gives CASSYALAGGPHATQYF.

This chain links TRBV27 with TRBJ2-3, with D perhaps TRBD2 (5 bases). V lost 4 bases and J 0 bases, leaving 11 bases between the germline ends. The CDR3 extends over 15 amino acids. The germline V gene encodes CDR1 MNHEY and CDR2 SMNVEV (reference sequence). The CDR3 DNA is TGTGCCAGCAGTTCGTCGGGGTGGAGCACAGATACGCAGTATTTT. Translating gives CASSSSGWSTDTQYF.

This clonotype was seen at least ten times. The chain has TRBV5-1 and TRBJ2-1; D not resolved. The CDR3 spans 13 residues. The V end lost 0 bases, the J end lost 5 bases, and 6 bases lay between the germline ends. CDR1 is SGHRS, CDR2 YFSETQ, per germline. The CDR3 DNA reads TGCGCCAGCAGCTTGGTTGGAGACAATGAGCAGTTCTTC. Translation gives CASSLVGDNEQFF. The variable domain in full, completed from reference TRBV5-1 and TRBJ2-1, reads KAGVTQTPRYLIKTRGQQVTLSCSPISGHRSVSWYQQTPGQGLQFLFEYFSETQRNKGNFPGRFSGRQFSNSRSEMNVSTLELGDSALYLCASSLVGDNEQFFGPGTRLTVL.

This clonotype was seen at least ten times. The genes are TRBV20-1 and TRBJ2-1, with D perhaps TRBD1 or TRBD2 (5 bases each). Germline CDR1 reads DFQATT; CDR2 reads SNEGSKA (reference sequence). The CDR3 covers 14 residues. The V gene lost 3 bases and the J gene lost 5 bases, with 14 bases spanning the gap. The CDR3 nucleotides read TGCAGTGCTAGGGGGGATGGCCCAAACAATGAGCAGTTCTTC. It translates to CSARGDGPNNEQFF.

A few counts support this clonotype. CDR3 in amino acids: CASTKEQNNEQFF. The CDR3, as DNA: TGTGCCAGCACCAAGGAACAAAACAATGAGCAGTTCTTC. The genes are TRBV12-3 or TRBV12-4 and TRBJ2-1, with no clear D. This CDR3 contains 13 residues. V gave up 7 bases and J gave up 5 bases, with 12 bases separating them.

There are a few counts of this clonotype. The V gene is TRBV20-1, the J gene TRBJ2-2; 8 bases fit TRBD2. The CDR3 totals 14 residues. The germline CDR1 and CDR2 sequences are DFQATT and SNEGSKA (reference sequence). With V trimmed by 6 bases and J by 1 base, 4 bases remained unmatched. CDR3 sequence reads: CSATSGGNTGELFF. The CDR3 region has the DNA TGCAGTGCCACTAGCGGAGGGAACACCGGGGAGCTGTTTTTT.

Notes on this clonotype: It may be a read error: a sequence one base away is much more abundant. The chain has TRBV7-2 and TRBJ2-2, with D maybe TRBD2 (5 bases). The CDR3 is 14 residues long. The V gene lost 7 bases and the J gene lost 4 bases, with 13 bases spanning the gap. CDR1 is SGHTA and CDR2 is FQGNSA in the germline V gene. CDR3 loop: CASNYGLGTGELFF. The CDR3 region has the DNA TGTGCCAGCAACTATGGACTCGGCACCGGGGAGCTGTTTTTT.

The chain has TRBV6-5 and TRBJ2-3; D is undetermined. Germline loops: CDR1 MNHEY, CDR2 SVGAGI. CDR3 size: 15 residues. The ends were cut back, 6 bases at V and 8 bases at J, with 21 bases in the middle. Here the CDR3 reads CASSLTGPLRGTQYF. In DNA form, the CDR3 reads TGTGCCAGCAGCCTTACCGGGCCCCTTCGAGGTACGCAGTATTTT.

The V and J genes are TRBV18 and TRBJ2-7; possible D gene TRBD2, 7 bases. The length of the CDR3 is 15 residues. In germline, CDR1 is KGHSH, CDR2 LQKENI. V lost 1 base and J 3 bases, leaving 13 bases between the germline ends. This CDR3 is CASSPQGGEVYEQYF. For the CDR3, the DNA is TGTGCCAGCTCACCACAAGGGGGGGAGGTCTACGAGCAGTACTTC.

In this sample, this clonotype turned up a few times. The chain joins TRBV7-9 to TRBJ1-1, with a possible D match to TRBD1 (5 bases). Germline loops: CDR1 SEHNR, CDR2 FQNEAQ (reference sequence). The CDR3 has 15 amino acids. Trimming removed 7 bases at V and 1 base at J, with 16 bases between. Here the CDR3 DNA reads TGTGCCAGCATCAACTTTCGGGGGGGGAACACTGAAGCTTTCTTT. Its protein product is CASINFRGGNTEAFF.

The CDR3, as DNA: TGTGCCAGCTCACCGACAGGGGACACAGATACGCAGTATTTT. This sequence encodes CASSPTGDTDTQYF. The chain uses TRBV18 and TRBJ2-3; 8 bases agree with TRBD1. Germline V lookup: CDR1 KGHSH, CDR2 LQKENI. CDR3 length equals 14 residues. V lost 3 bases to trimming and J lost 2 bases; unmatched junction nucleotides: 1.